This T cell receptor (beta chain) was documented in a study of blood T cell repertoires in COVID-19. Overall study context: Researchers got acute and convalescent COVID-19 samples from the United States, Italy and Spain.

Germline V lookup: CDR1 PRHDT, CDR2 FYEKMQ (reference sequence). The CDR3 is 15 residues long. Trimming took 4 bases from V and 2 from J, leaving 14 bases between them. Enrolled during active infection, Seattle patients were then followed longitudinally. Authors' data handling: Amplification with reference gene primers provided the estimates of nucleated cell counts. Sequenced by immunoSEQ multiplex PCR; TCRdb stores in-frame clones only, minus some. The V and J calls and the clone size are those of that table, but D and trimming were determined from the DNA. The sample yields 250,000 to 300,000 clones, 80% to 90% seen once.

Sequencing was carried out using peripheral blood. This sequence joins TRBV13 and TRBJ1-2; possibly TRBD1 for D (6 bases). This clonotype originated in an older woman with COVID-19, enrolled during active disease. For the CDR3, the DNA is TGTGCCAGCAGCTCGGACAGACCTTCGAACTATGGCTACACCTTC. Protein sequence: CASSSDRPSNYGYTF.